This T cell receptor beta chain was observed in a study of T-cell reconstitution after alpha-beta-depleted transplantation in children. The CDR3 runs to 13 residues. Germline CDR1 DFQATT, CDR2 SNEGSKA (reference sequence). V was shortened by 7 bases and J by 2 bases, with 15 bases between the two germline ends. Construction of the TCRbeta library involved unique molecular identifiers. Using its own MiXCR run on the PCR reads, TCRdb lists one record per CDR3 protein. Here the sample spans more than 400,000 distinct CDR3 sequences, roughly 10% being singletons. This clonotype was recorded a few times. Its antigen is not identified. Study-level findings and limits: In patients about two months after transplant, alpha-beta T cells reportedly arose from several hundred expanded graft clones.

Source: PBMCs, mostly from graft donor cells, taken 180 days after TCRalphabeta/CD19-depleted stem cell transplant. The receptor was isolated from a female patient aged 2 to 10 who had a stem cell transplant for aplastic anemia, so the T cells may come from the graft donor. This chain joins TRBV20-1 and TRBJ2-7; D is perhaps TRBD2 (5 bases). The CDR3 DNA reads TGCAGTGTCCGTCCGGGAAACACCTACGAGCAGTACTTC. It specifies CSVRPGNTYEQYF.